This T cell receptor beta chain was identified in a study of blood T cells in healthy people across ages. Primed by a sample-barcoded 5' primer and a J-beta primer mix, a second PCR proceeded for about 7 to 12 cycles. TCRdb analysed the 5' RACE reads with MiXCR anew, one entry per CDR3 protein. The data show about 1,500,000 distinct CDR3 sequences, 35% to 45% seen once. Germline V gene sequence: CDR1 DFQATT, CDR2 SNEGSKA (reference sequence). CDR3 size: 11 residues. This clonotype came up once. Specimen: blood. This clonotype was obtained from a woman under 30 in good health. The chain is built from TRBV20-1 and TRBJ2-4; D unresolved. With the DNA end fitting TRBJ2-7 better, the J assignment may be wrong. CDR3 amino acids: CSARKLNEQYF. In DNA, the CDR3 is TGCAGTGCTAGAAAGTTAAACGAGCAGTACTTC.